Below are 8 T cell receptor beta chains sequenced from a single sample in a study of CD8 T cells in ankylosing spondylitis. Study outcomes and limitations: Blood from ankylosing spondylitis patients appeared to carry a characteristic roughly 8-variant TCR beta motif.

The antigens these receptors bind are not known. TCRdb re-called the 5' RACE reads with MiXCR, one entry per CDR3 protein. There are fewer than 500,000 distinct CDR3 sequences in the sample; roughly a quarter occur only once, and 0.75% to 0.9% lies in the top ten. The specimen sequenced was blood, either unsorted or a sorted T cell fraction (not recorded which). The receptors shown here come from a male donor with ankylosing spondylitis.

A few counts support this clonotype. This chain joins TRBV10-3 and TRBJ1-5; D unresolved. This CDR3 is built from 15 residues. Trimming took 1 base from V and 1 from J, leaving 8 bases between them. The germline V gene encodes CDR1 ENHRY and CDR2 SYGVKD. The CDR3 region is CAISEFSGSNQPQHF. In nucleotides, the CDR3 is TGTGCCATCAGTGAGTTTAGTGGGAGCAATCAGCCCCAGCATTTT.

There are many counts of this clonotype. The chain uses TRBV29-1 and TRBJ1-5; D is perhaps TRBD1 (5 bases). The V gene's germline CDR1 is SQVTM and CDR2 ANQGSEA. V dropped 6 bases and J dropped 5 bases, with 8 bases sitting between them. The CDR3 consists of 11 residues. CDR3 protein: CSVGGDQPQHF. The DNA of the CDR3 is TGCAGCGTGGGGGGGGATCAGCCCCAGCATTTT.

This clonotype was observed a few times. The CDR3 reads CSASSAPVVYKDSPLHF. CDR3 in DNA: TGCAGTGCTAGCTCCGCTCCCGTGGTATACAAGGATTCACCCCTCCACTTT. The gene calls are TRBV20-1 and TRBJ1-6; unclear D gene. The V end was cut by 3 bases, the J end by 8 bases, with 23 bases between. Looked up from germline, CDR1 is DFQATT and CDR2 is SNEGSKA (reference sequence). This CDR3 region has 17 residues.

The rearrangement joins TRBV10-3 to TRBJ2-3; 11 nucleotides agree with TRBD1. Germline values: CDR1 ENHRY, CDR2 SYGVKD. V was clipped by 6 bases and J by 5 bases; unmatched bases: 7. CDR3 size: 15 residues. The DNA of the CDR3 is TGTGCCATCAGCCCAGGACAGGGGGCTTTAGATACGCAGTATTTT. Translated, it gives CAISPGQGALDTQYF.

This clonotype occurred a few times. This rearrangement joins TRBV2 to TRBJ2-1, with 10 bases identical to TRBD2. Per germline, CDR1 SNHLY and CDR2 FYNNEI. The CDR3 covers 14 residues. V trimming: 7 bases; J trimming: 6 bases; junction bases outside the gene matches: 6. This chain's CDR3 is CASTRLAGGNEQFF. The CDR3 coding sequence is TGTGCCAGCACTCGACTAGCGGGCGGCAATGAGCAGTTCTTC.

The rearrangement uses TRBV3-1 and TRBJ1-4, with unresolved D. The CDR3 runs to 14 residues. The V end was cut by 1 base, the J end by 8 bases, with 11 bases between. CDR1 and CDR2 (germline): LGHDT, YNNKEL (reference sequence). The CDR3, as DNA: TGTGCCAGCAGCCAAGGAGGAGGAGGGGAAAAACTGTTTTTT. Amino acid sequence: CASSQGGGGEKLFF.

The table lists this clonotype with a few counts. CDR3 sequence: CASSLGVAGAETQYF. The CDR3 DNA follows: TGTGCCAGCAGCTTAGGGGTTGCGGGGGCAGAGACCCAGTACTTC. The chain employs TRBV7-9 and TRBJ2-5; D is perhaps TRBD2 (7 bases). V was trimmed by 1 base and J by 4 bases, leaving 13 bases between them. The length of the CDR3 is 15 residues. The V gene's germline CDR1 is SEHNR and CDR2 FQNEAQ (reference sequence).

The chain combines TRBV2 with TRBJ2-1; D is perhaps TRBD1 (6 bases). This CDR3 region has 13 residues. Trimming cost V 1 base and J 5 bases, with 6 bases left between them. The V gene's germline CDR1 is SNHLY and CDR2 FYNNEI. The CDR3 loop is CASSEDRDNEQFF. CDR3 in DNA: TGTGCCAGCAGTGAAGACAGGGACAATGAGCAGTTCTTC. The whole variable domain, remainder taken from reference TRBV2 and TRBJ2-1, is EPEVTQTPSHQVTQMGQEVILRCVPISNHLYFYWYRQILGQKVEFLVSFYNNEISEKSEIFDDQFSVERPDGSNFTLKIRSTKLEDSAMYFCASSEDRDNEQFFGPGTRLTVL.